This T cell receptor beta chain was recorded in a study of T-cell memory formation after mild COVID-19 (dated by TCRdb to the early 2020s). Regarding the study in general: Most TCR sequence clusters were specific to one of the two donors. Two young, previously healthy adult volunteers made up the cohort, one male and one female. Longitudinal TCRalpha and TCRbeta repertoire sequencing tracked T-cell clones expanding and contracting after mild COVID-19 in a couple of donors.

The run used an Illumina NovaSeq 6000. Using 5'RACE with constant-segment primers, TCRalpha and TCRbeta cDNA libraries were constructed, with sample barcodes and unique molecular identifiers added in the process. RNA was extracted from every sample with Trizol reagent. Library amplification was performed in two PCR steps, and a second sample barcode and Illumina TruSeq adapters were introduced in the second step. Sequencing of libraries was performed on an Illumina NovaSeq with 2 x 150 bp paired-end reads. The study's processing was this. With migec v1.2.7, reads were demultiplexed and then collapsed into UMI-guided consensus sequences. With mixcr v2.1.11, UMI consensuses were aligned to TRA and TRB V and J templates and assembled into clonotypes. A clonotype was counted as expanded or contracted only when both edgeR and NoisET called the clonotype significant, with the noise models trained on biological replicates. For edgeR calls, the cutoffs were a false discovery rate-adjusted p below 0.01 and a log2 fold-change threshold of 1. As an exploratory analysis of dynamics, max-normalized trajectories of the 1000 most abundant clonotypes were examined by PCA with hierarchical clustering. Each responding clone was given a CD4 or CD8 phenotype based on the CD4+ and CD8+ repertoires, which had been sequenced separately. TCRdb's own reprocessing of the public reads used fastp at Q25 and MiXCR and kept productive beta chains. Each CDR3 protein gets just one entry, which takes the most common genes and DNA from the rows behind it. For this entry, the V and J calls and clone size follow TCRdb and not the study's own pipeline. Within this sample are about 360,000 distinct CDR3 sequences, with around 15% of them counted one time only. Of the sample, around 22% is held by the ten largest clones.

The germline V gene encodes CDR1 SGHDT and CDR2 YYEEEE. The CDR3 goes from the cysteine to the phenylalanine over 16 residues. Only CDR3 DNA is held: 48 bases, read in frame from base 1. The junction shows trimming of 1 base on V and 2 bases on J, and the gene matches do not reach 6 bases of it. Ficoll-Paque density gradient centrifugation was used to isolate PBMCs. The full study reports these points: The detection of some responding clones in pre-infection memory suggests that pre-existing cross-reactive memory T cells joined the SARS-CoV-2 response. Contracting CD4+ clones turned up mainly in the CM and EM memory subsets, whereas EMRA was where CD8+ clones were enriched. Balanced CD4/CD8 phenotypes were observed for clones contracting from day 15 to 85, whereas a bias towards CD4+ was observed for a second wave of clones expanding from day 15 to 37. SARS-CoV-2 specificity was not confirmed for the second-wave clones peaking on day 37. Only a couple of mild cases were covered in the study, and larger cohorts including severe cases with pre-infection samples were considered necessary.

About this clonotype itself: This receptor's antigen is unknown. Base qualities are not recorded, but no much larger clone differs from it by a single base.

The chain employs TRBV5-6 and TRBJ1-3, with 7 central nucleotides matching TRBD1. The sequenced sample consisted of PBMCs or a T cell subset sorted from them (not recorded which). This sequence originates from a man in his late teens or twenties who had mild COVID-19 (a few samples of this study predate the infection). The sample titles of this study are shuffled in the database, so cell type and time point are left out; the donor was told from shared clones. The DNA sequence follows: TGTGCCAGCAGCTTGTTGCAGGGGGAGGCTGGAAACACCATATATTTT. Its protein reads: CASSLLQGEAGNTIYF.